This T cell receptor beta chain appears in the sequencing data of a study of blood T cell repertoires in COVID-19. As for the study in general: Sites in the United States, Italy and Spain provided acute and convalescent COVID-19 samples. T cells, B-cell-depleted T cells, or PBMCs provided the cDNA or gDNA that served as material.

The CDR3 extends over 13 amino acids. Germline CDR1 and CDR2: SEHNR and FQNEAQ (reference sequence). Original handling: Amplified reference gene primers provided the basis for estimating nucleated cell counts. Here immunoSEQ multiplex PCR was the method, and the copy in TCRdb shows in-frame clones only, minus some. V and J calls and clone size are as listed in that table; D and trimming were resolved from the DNA. The top ten clones hold around 13% of a sample with roughly 140,000 clones, approximately 80% of them seen once. A note on this clone: A junction end diverges from the germline sequence, so it may reflect a read error.

The sample comprised peripheral blood. This receptor was taken from a man aged 55-75 years with active or convalescent COVID-19. The J gene is TRBJ2-7, the V gene TRBV7-9; 11 bases map to TRBD2. The CDR3 DNA is TGTGCCAGCAGCCTAGCGGGAGGTTACGAGCAGTACTTC. Its protein product is CASSLAGGYEQYF.